A selection of T cell receptor beta chains follows, all from one sample in a study of T cell responses to AZD1222 COVID-19 vaccine. Profiling relied on immunoSEQ multiplex PCR, and the TCRdb table lists in-frame clones only, not all of them. The sample has tens of thousands of clones; around 80% are singletons. This material consisted of peripheral blood, taken on day 0 of AZD1222 vaccination. Receptors were obtained from an adult in good health. Each CDR3 is given with its conserved first and last residue. A D gene is named only where the DNA matches it firmly. A clone size is listed for some rows: how often the clone was seen (once, few, many), or a class if it is expanded.

>14|TRBJ2-3|NA|NA|TRBV3-1/TRBV3-2
CASSQEPYTDTQYF
TGTGCCAGCAGCCAAGAGCCCTACACAGATACGCAGTATTTT
>15|TRBJ1-2|NA|NA|TRBV4-2
CASSQVDITTVGYTF
TGTGCCAGCAGCCAAGTAGACATTACGACGGTTGGCTACACCTTC
>12|TRBJ1-1|NA|NA|TRBV9
CASSTGYTEAFF
TGTGCCAGCAGCACGGGGTACACTGAAGCTTTCTTT
>19|TRBJ2-1|TRBD1|once|TRBV7-3
CASSPRTGGHQLSYNEQFF
TGTGCCAGCAGCCCAAGGACAGGGGGCCACCAACTCTCCTACAATGAGCAGTTCTTC
>15|TRBJ2-5|NA|NA|TRBV7-9
CASSLGTGMEETQYF
TGTGCCAGCAGCTTAGGAACAGGGATGGAGGAGACCCAGTACTTC
>17|TRBJ2-1|NA|NA|TRBV3-1/TRBV3-2
CASSQVAATPSVNEQFF
TGTGCCAGCAGCCAAGTGGCGGCCACCCCCTCGGTGAATGAGCAGTTCTTC
>16|TRBJ2-7|NA|NA|TRBV2
CANSPTRDLSSYEQYF
TGTGCCAACTCCCCAACCCGGGACTTGAGCTCCTACGAGCAGTACTTC
>15|TRBJ2-7|TRBD2|NA|TRBV6-2/TRBV6-3
CASSTDRGGPHEQYF
TGTGCCAGCAGTACCGACCGGGGGGGCCCCCACGAGCAGTACTTC
>13|TRBJ1-1|NA|NA|TRBV9
CASRRVMNTEAFF
TGTGCCAGCAGACGGGTAATGAACACTGAAGCTTTCTTT
>12|TRBJ2-7|TRBD1|NA|TRBV5-1
CASGTDTYEQYF
TGCGCCAGCGGGACAGATACCTACGAGCAGTACTTC
>14|TRBJ1-6|NA|NA|TRBV6-5
CASIPSSYNSPLHF
TGTGCCAGCATCCCGAGCTCCTATAATTCACCCCTCCACTTT
>14|TRBJ2-3|NA|NA|TRBV6-5
CASSRTSSADTQYF
TGTGCCAGCAGTAGGACGTCCAGCGCAGATACGCAGTATTTT
>14|TRBJ2-1|NA|few|TRBV10-1
CASSESMSVDEQFF
TGCGCCAGCAGTGAGTCGATGTCAGTGGATGAGCAGTTCTTC
>13|TRBJ1-5|NA|NA|TRBV12-3/TRBV12-4
CASSLEGVQPQHF
TGTGCCAGCAGTTTAGAGGGAGTTCAGCCCCAGCATTTT
>15|TRBJ2-5|TRBD2|NA|TRBV5-4
CASSLAGGYQETQYF
TGTGCCAGCAGCCTAGCGGGGGGGTACCAAGAGACCCAGTACTTC
>13|TRBJ1-5|NA|once|TRBV5-1
CASSPVGSGPQHF
TGCGCCAGCAGCCCGGTGGGATCTGGGCCCCAGCATTTT
>15|TRBJ2-3|TRBD1|few|TRBV18
CASSHRQGGTDTQYF
TGTGCCAGCTCACATCGACAGGGGGGCACAGATACGCAGTATTTT
>16|TRBJ1-5|NA|NA|TRBV28
CASSLYYGFSNQPQHF
TGTGCCAGCAGTTTATATTACGGGTTTAGCAATCAGCCCCAGCATTTT
>11|TRBJ2-3|NA|NA|TRBV19
CASLGGRTQYF
TGTGCCAGTCTCGGAGGGCGGACGCAGTATTTT
>15|TRBJ1-1|NA|NA|TRBV11-2
CASTLSAGLNTEAFF
TGTGCCAGCACCTTATCGGCAGGGTTGAACACTGAAGCTTTCTTT
>11|TRBJ2-5|NA|NA|TRBV10-2
CATLGVETQYF
TGCGCCACCCTTGGAGTGGAGACCCAGTACTTC
>12|TRBJ1-4|NA|once|TRBV29-1
CSVVGWGEKLFF
TGCAGCGTTGTTGGGTGGGGTGAAAAACTGTTTTTT
>15|TRBJ1-5|TRBD1|once|TRBV27
CASRRDSYSNQPQHF
TGTGCCAGCAGACGGGACAGTTATAGCAATCAGCCCCAGCATTTT
>15|TRBJ1-5|NA|once|TRBV3-1/TRBV3-2
CASSHSGARNQPQHF
TGTGCCAGCAGCCATTCAGGGGCTCGCAATCAGCCCCAGCATTTT
>15|TRBJ1-5|TRBD1|NA|TRBV6-1
CASSEKRTGRDPQHF
TGTGCCAGCAGTGAAAAACGGACAGGGAGGGATCCCCAGCATTTT
>17|TRBJ1-4|TRBD1|NA|TRBV9
CASSAESDRATNEKLFF
TGTGCCAGCAGCGCAGAGTCAGACAGGGCAACTAATGAAAAACTGTTTTTT
>12|TRBJ2-7|NA|NA|TRBV18
CASSPRVYEQYF
TGTGCCAGCTCACCTCGGGTCTACGAGCAGTACTTC
>16|TRBJ2-3|NA|NA|TRBV28
CASSLISDRSTDTQYF
TGTGCCAGCAGTTTAATTTCCGACAGGAGCACAGATACGCAGTATTTT
>12|TRBJ2-3|NA|few|TRBV28
CASSLYGDTQYF
TGTGCCAGCAGTTTATATGGAGATACGCAGTATTTT
>11|TRBJ1-2|NA|NA|TRBV5-5
CASSFQSGYTF
TGTGCCAGCAGCTTTCAGTCTGGCTACACCTTC
>15|TRBJ1-5|NA|NA|TRBV5-1
CASSLGGYSNQPQHF
TGCGCCAGCAGCTTGGGGGGTTATAGCAATCAGCCCCAGCATTTT
>14|TRBJ2-2|NA|few|TRBV5-8
CASSLRENTGELFF
TGTGCCAGCAGCTTGCGGGAGAACACCGGGGAGCTGTTTTTT
>15|TRBJ1-2|TRBD1|NA|TRBV5-8
CASSSPTGTNYGYTF
TGTGCCAGCAGCTCGCCGACAGGGACTAACTATGGCTACACCTTC
>14|TRBJ1-3|TRBD1|NA|TRBV28
CASYPGGSGNTIYF
TGTGCCAGCTATCCAGGGGGCTCTGGAAACACCATATATTTT
>14|TRBJ1-4|TRBD1|NA|TRBV19
CASSTGGVGEKLFF
TGTGCCAGTAGTACAGGGGGCGTAGGTGAAAAACTGTTTTTT
>15|TRBJ1-1|NA|NA|TRBV6-5
CASSYPSGAGTEAFF
TGTGCCAGCAGTTACCCCTCGGGGGCGGGCACTGAAGCTTTCTTT
>13|TRBJ1-2|NA|NA|TRBV12-5
CASARANNYGYTF
TGTGCTAGTGCCAGGGCCAATAACTATGGCTACACCTTC
>13|TRBJ1-6|NA|few|TRBV10-3
CAIRGVGNSPLHF
TGTGCCATCAGAGGGGTGGGGAATTCACCCCTCCACTTT
>15|TRBJ1-4|NA|NA|TRBV27
CASSLSTGLNEKLFF
TGTGCCAGCAGTTTATCGACAGGTCTTAATGAAAAACTGTTTTTT